This is a list of T cell receptor beta chains from one sample in a study of cytomegalovirus exposure and HLA in healthy donors. The data were produced by immunoSEQ multiplex PCR, yet TCRdb's version contains in-frame clones alone and is incomplete. The sample has under 150,000 clones; approximately 81% are singletons. Sequences were obtained from PBMCs. The receptors come from a woman younger than 45 in good health and CMV-seronegative. The CDR3 runs from the conserved cysteine through the conserved F or W. Each record gives: V gene, J gene, D gene, clone size, CDR3 DNA, CDR3 protein. D genes are given only for firm matches. Expanded clones are given a class, and other clones once, few, many or no size at all.

v_gene: TRBV27
j_gene: TRBJ2-3
d_gene: TRBD2
abundance: NA
CDR3nt: TGTGCCAGCAGTCATAGCGGGAGTACAGATACGCAGTATTTT
CDR3aa: CASSHSGSTDTQYF

v_gene: TRBV30
j_gene: TRBJ2-1
d_gene: NA
abundance: NA
CDR3nt: TGTGCCTACTGGGGAGCGGGTGAGAGCTCCTACAATGAGCAGTTCTTC
CDR3aa: CAYWGAGESSYNEQFF

v_gene: TRBV5-6
j_gene: TRBJ1-5
d_gene: NA
abundance: NA
CDR3nt: TGTGCCAGCAGCTTGGCCGGTATAGAAAGCAATCAGCCCCAGCATTTT
CDR3aa: CASSLAGIESNQPQHF

v_gene: TRBV7-9
j_gene: TRBJ2-7
d_gene: NA
abundance: NA
CDR3nt: TGTGCCAGCAGCTTAGAAGCAGGGAAAAACTCCTACGAGCAGTACTTC
CDR3aa: CASSLEAGKNSYEQYF

v_gene: TRBV28
j_gene: TRBJ2-3
d_gene: TRBD2
abundance: NA
CDR3nt: TGTGCCAGCAAGGCAAGAGGCGGGAGGGCCCCAGATACGCAGTATTTT
CDR3aa: CASKARGGRAPDTQYF

v_gene: TRBV9
j_gene: TRBJ2-7
d_gene: NA
abundance: NA
CDR3nt: TGTGCCAGCAGCGTAAACCCTCTGGCTAGTATTACAGGGAGCTACGAGCAGTACTTC
CDR3aa: CASSVNPLASITGSYEQYF

v_gene: TRBV28
j_gene: TRBJ1-2
d_gene: NA
abundance: NA
CDR3nt: TGTGCCAGCACCTACCGGGGGAACTATGGCTACACCTTC
CDR3aa: CASTYRGNYGYTF

v_gene: TRBV7-8
j_gene: TRBJ2-1
d_gene: TRBD2
abundance: once
CDR3nt: TGTGCCAGCAGCTTAGGTAGCGGGAGGAACTCCTACAATGAGCAGTTCTTC
CDR3aa: CASSLGSGRNSYNEQFF

v_gene: TRBV5-1
j_gene: TRBJ2-7
d_gene: NA
abundance: NA
CDR3nt: TGCGCCAGCAGCCCACCCGGAGGCTACGAGCAGTACTTC
CDR3aa: CASSPPGGYEQYF

v_gene: TRBV27
j_gene: TRBJ2-1
d_gene: NA
abundance: NA
CDR3nt: TGTGCCAGCAGCGAGGGCCAGGGGCGCACTGAGCAGTTCTTC
CDR3aa: CASSEGQGRTEQFF

v_gene: TRBV18
j_gene: TRBJ2-7
d_gene: TRBD1
abundance: NA
CDR3nt: TGTGCCAGCTCACTGCAGGTCGGGACAGGGGACGAGCAGTACTTC
CDR3aa: CASSLQVGTGDEQYF

v_gene: TRBV27
j_gene: TRBJ2-7
d_gene: TRBD1
abundance: NA
CDR3nt: TGTGCCAGCAGTGGACAGGGGACAGCCGCCGAGCAGTACTTC
CDR3aa: CASSGQGTAAEQYF

v_gene: TRBV4-1
j_gene: TRBJ2-7
d_gene: NA
abundance: NA
CDR3nt: TGCGCCAGCAGCCAACAGGCTTCGGCCTACGAGCAGTACTTC
CDR3aa: CASSQQASAYEQYF

v_gene: TRBV2
j_gene: TRBJ2-3
d_gene: TRBD2
abundance: NA
CDR3nt: TGTGCCAGCAGTGATATTGGCGGGAGGGCCACAGATACGCAGTATTTT
CDR3aa: CASSDIGGRATDTQYF

v_gene: TRBV5-6
j_gene: TRBJ2-4
d_gene: NA
abundance: once
CDR3nt: TGTGCCAGCAGCTTGAGAACAGGGATCTTAGCCAAAAACATTCAGTACTTC
CDR3aa: CASSLRTGILAKNIQYF

v_gene: TRBV28
j_gene: TRBJ2-5
d_gene: TRBD1
abundance: NA
CDR3nt: TGTGCCAGCAGCTCCGGGACAGGGTGGGAGACCCAGTACTTC
CDR3aa: CASSSGTGWETQYF

v_gene: TRBV28
j_gene: TRBJ2-7
d_gene: NA
abundance: NA
CDR3nt: TGTGCCAGCAGTTTATCCCGACAGCTTTACGAGCAGTACTTC
CDR3aa: CASSLSRQLYEQYF

v_gene: TRBV7-9
j_gene: TRBJ2-2
d_gene: TRBD2
abundance: NA
CDR3nt: TGTGCCAGCAGCTGGTCTAGCGGGAGGGACACCGGGGAGCTGTTTTTT
CDR3aa: CASSWSSGRDTGELFF

v_gene: TRBV28
j_gene: TRBJ2-2
d_gene: NA
abundance: NA
CDR3nt: TGTGCCAGCAGTTCCCCTGGGCTAGCTCGGGACACCGGGGAGCTGTTTTTT
CDR3aa: CASSSPGLARDTGELFF

v_gene: TRBV6-1
j_gene: TRBJ2-3
d_gene: NA
abundance: once
CDR3nt: TGTGCCAGCAGCCCCACTAGTTCTCACACAGATACGCAGTATTTT
CDR3aa: CASSPTSSHTDTQYF

v_gene: TRBV10-1
j_gene: TRBJ2-5
d_gene: NA
abundance: NA
CDR3nt: TGCGCCAGCAGTGACAGGGAGACCCAGTACTTC
CDR3aa: CASSDRETQYF

v_gene: TRBV7-2
j_gene: TRBJ2-5
d_gene: TRBD2
abundance: NA
CDR3nt: TGTGCCAGCAGCTCACCCTTTTGGGTAGCGGGAGAGGGAGAGACCCAGTACTTC
CDR3aa: CASSSPFWVAGEGETQYF

v_gene: TRBV27
j_gene: TRBJ1-2
d_gene: TRBD1
abundance: NA
CDR3nt: TGTGCCAGCAGTGTACGGACAGGGAAGAACTATGGCTACACCTTC
CDR3aa: CASSVRTGKNYGYTF

v_gene: TRBV7-6
j_gene: TRBJ2-7
d_gene: TRBD2
abundance: NA
CDR3nt: TGTGCCAGCAGCTTAACCGAGACTAGCAGCTACGAGCAGTACTTC
CDR3aa: CASSLTETSSYEQYF

v_gene: TRBV6-1
j_gene: TRBJ1-3
d_gene: NA
abundance: NA
CDR3nt: TGTGCCAGCAGTGAACTGTTAGGAAACACCATATATTTT
CDR3aa: CASSELLGNTIYF

v_gene: TRBV9
j_gene: TRBJ2-2
d_gene: NA
abundance: NA
CDR3nt: TGTGCCAGCAGCGCTCCTTCAGGGATATACACCGGGGAGCTGTTTTTT
CDR3aa: CASSAPSGIYTGELFF

v_gene: TRBV9
j_gene: TRBJ2-3
d_gene: NA
abundance: NA
CDR3nt: TGTGCCAGCAGCGTTGCGACAGGTCTCTTAGATACGCAGTATTTT
CDR3aa: CASSVATGLLDTQYF

v_gene: TRBV19
j_gene: TRBJ2-2
d_gene: NA
abundance: NA
CDR3nt: TGTGCCAGTAGCCAATTTCCAGGGACCGGGGAGCTGTTTTTT
CDR3aa: CASSQFPGTGELFF

v_gene: TRBV10-2
j_gene: TRBJ1-3
d_gene: NA
abundance: NA
CDR3nt: TGCGCCAGCAGCCTCCTACAGGCTTCTGGAAACACCATATATTTT
CDR3aa: CASSLLQASGNTIYF

v_gene: TRBV6-1
j_gene: TRBJ2-1
d_gene: NA
abundance: once
CDR3nt: TGTGCCAGCCCCAAGGGGTCCCCCTCCTACAATGAGCAGTTCTTC
CDR3aa: CASPKGSPSYNEQFF

v_gene: TRBV5-1
j_gene: TRBJ1-2
d_gene: NA
abundance: NA
CDR3nt: TGCGCCAGCAGCTTGGGACAGGCGGACCCTGGCTACACCTTC
CDR3aa: CASSLGQADPGYTF

v_gene: TRBV5-8
j_gene: TRBJ2-5
d_gene: NA
abundance: NA
CDR3nt: TGTGCCAGCAGCTCCCCGAGACAGAGAGGCGGAGAGACCCAGTACTTC
CDR3aa: CASSSPRQRGGETQYF

v_gene: TRBV27
j_gene: TRBJ2-1
d_gene: NA
abundance: NA
CDR3nt: TGTGCCAGCAGTGACCGACTAGTTGTATTGAATGAGCAGTTCTTC
CDR3aa: CASSDRLVVLNEQFF

v_gene: TRBV28
j_gene: TRBJ1-2
d_gene: NA
abundance: NA
CDR3nt: TGTGCCAGCAGTTTTACAGCTGGCTACACCTTC
CDR3aa: CASSFTAGYTF

v_gene: TRBV28
j_gene: TRBJ2-7
d_gene: TRBD2
abundance: NA
CDR3nt: TGTGCCAGCAGTTCCCGCCTAGCGGGAGGAAACGAGCAGTACTTC
CDR3aa: CASSSRLAGGNEQYF

v_gene: TRBV6-1
j_gene: TRBJ1-5
d_gene: TRBD1
abundance: NA
CDR3nt: TGTGCCAGCAGTGGGGACAGGGGACCTTATCAGCCCCAGCATTTT
CDR3aa: CASSGDRGPYQPQHF

v_gene: TRBV7-9
j_gene: TRBJ2-5
d_gene: TRBD2
abundance: NA
CDR3nt: TGTGCCAGCAGCCCAGCGGGAGGGGAAGAGACCCAGTACTTC
CDR3aa: CASSPAGGEETQYF

v_gene: TRBV9
j_gene: TRBJ2-2
d_gene: TRBD1
abundance: once
CDR3nt: TGTGCCAGCAGCGTTGGGACAGAGTACACCGGGGAGCTGTTTTTT
CDR3aa: CASSVGTEYTGELFF

v_gene: TRBV5-1
j_gene: TRBJ2-7
d_gene: NA
abundance: NA
CDR3nt: TGCGCCAGCAGCTTGGGGGCGGGACCGGCCTACGAGCAGTACTTC
CDR3aa: CASSLGAGPAYEQYF

v_gene: TRBV7-8
j_gene: TRBJ2-7
d_gene: TRBD1
abundance: once
CDR3nt: TGTGCCAGCAGGTTGGGACAGGGCCCTTCCTACGAGCAGTACTTC
CDR3aa: CASRLGQGPSYEQYF

v_gene: TRBV9
j_gene: TRBJ2-7
d_gene: TRBD2
abundance: NA
CDR3nt: TGTGCCAGCAGCGTTAGTAGCGGGAGGTCCCACGAGCAGTACTTC
CDR3aa: CASSVSSGRSHEQYF

v_gene: TRBV7-8
j_gene: TRBJ1-1
d_gene: NA
abundance: NA
CDR3nt: TGTGCCAGCAGCTTAGCGACAGGTCCTAACACTGAAGCTTTCTTT
CDR3aa: CASSLATGPNTEAFF

v_gene: TRBV7-2
j_gene: TRBJ1-3
d_gene: NA
abundance: NA
CDR3nt: TGTGCCAGCAGTCTTAGCCCTACGACAGCCTCTGGAAACACCATATATTTT
CDR3aa: CASSLSPTTASGNTIYF

v_gene: TRBV11-2
j_gene: TRBJ2-3
d_gene: NA
abundance: once
CDR3nt: TGTGCCAGCAGCTTAGATCGGCGGGCAGATACGCAGTATTTT
CDR3aa: CASSLDRRADTQYF

v_gene: TRBV7-2
j_gene: TRBJ2-7
d_gene: NA
abundance: NA
CDR3nt: TGTGCCAGCAACGGGGTGGGCGACGAGCAGTACTTC
CDR3aa: CASNGVGDEQYF

v_gene: TRBV15
j_gene: TRBJ1-2
d_gene: TRBD1
abundance: few
CDR3nt: TGTGCCACCAGCACCAGAACGACAGGGGGCGGCTACACCTTC
CDR3aa: CATSTRTTGGGYTF

v_gene: TRBV11-3
j_gene: TRBJ2-7
d_gene: NA
abundance: NA
CDR3nt: TGTGCCAGCAGCTTAGATCTAATAACCTCCCCATCCTACGAGCAGTACTTC
CDR3aa: CASSLDLITSPSYEQYF

v_gene: TRBV28
j_gene: TRBJ2-5
d_gene: TRBD2
abundance: NA
CDR3nt: TGTGCCAGCAGTTTTTTGGCGGGAGGAGAGACCCAGTACTTC
CDR3aa: CASSFLAGGETQYF